A single sample gave rise to the 5 T cell receptor beta chains below, sequenced in a study of T-cell reconstitution after alpha-beta-depleted transplantation in children. TCRbeta library preparation incorporated unique molecular identifiers. TCRdb re-derived calls from the PCR reads in MiXCR, one entry per CDR3 protein. The sample contains approximately 490,000 distinct CDR3 sequences, around 12% of which appear only once. The starting material was PBMCs from the stem cell graft donor, obtained from the stem cell graft. The origin of the receptors is a human donor who donated a stem cell graft to a child with combined immunodeficiency.

This clonotype was seen ten or more times. The V gene is TRBV4-3, the J gene TRBJ2-1, with D uncertain. This CDR3 contains 12 residues. Germline values: CDR1 LGHNA, CDR2 YSLEER. Trimming took off 0 bases at V and 7 bases at J, with 4 bases between the two ends. CDR3 residues: CASSQEGNEQFF. In DNA form, the CDR3 reads TGCGCCAGCAGCCAAGAGGGGAATGAGCAGTTCTTC.

The chain combines TRBV2 with TRBJ2-3, with D unclear. V was cut by 3 bases and J by 7 bases, with 8 bases left in between. This CDR3 contains 12 residues. The germline V gene has CDR1 SNHLY and CDR2 FYNNEI. The CDR3 DNA sequence: TGTGCCAGCAGTGAGGCCCGTAATACGCAGTATTTT. Residues: CASSEARNTQYF.

This clonotype was seen only a few times. The chain couples TRBV19 to TRBJ2-7; TRBD2 is a possible D gene (6 bases). The CDR3 has 13 amino acids. The ends were cut back, 10 bases at V and 2 bases at J, with 15 bases in the middle. Germline V CDR1 and CDR2: LNHDA, SQIVND (reference sequence). The CDR3 DNA reads as TGTGCCACTGCTGCCGGACTAACCTACGAGCAGTACTTC. Amino acid sequence: CATAAGLTYEQYF.

This rearrangement joins TRBV5-1 to TRBJ2-7; no clear D. The CDR3 runs to 12 residues. Trimming shortened V by 5 bases and J by 0 bases, and 6 bases separated the two germline ends. From germline, CDR1 is SGHRS and CDR2 YFSETQ. The CDR3 region has the DNA TGCGCCAGCAGAGGTTTCTCCTACGAGCAGTACTTC. This encodes CASRGFSYEQYF.

This clonotype was detected a few times. The CDR3 nucleotides are TGCAGTGCTAGAGATACTAGCGGGGGGCGCTACGAGCAGTACTTC. It encodes CSARDTSGGRYEQYF. The chain combines TRBV20-1 with TRBJ2-7; 12 bases line up with TRBD2. Unmatched junction bases numbered 3, after V lost 0 bases and J lost 3 bases. This CDR3 has 15 residues. Germline assignment: CDR1 DFQATT and CDR2 SNEGSKA (reference sequence).